This note documents a single T cell receptor (beta chain) sequence. Original data processing: The assay estimated nucleated cells by amplifying reference gene primers. Sequencing used immunoSEQ multiplex PCR; TCRdb keeps in-frame clones, though not all of them. D and trimming were read from the DNA, whereas the V and J calls and clone size are those reported in that table. In the table there are approximately 180,000 clones, approximately 85% of which are singletons. The record originates from a study of blood T cell repertoires in COVID-19. Study overall: Donors in the United States, Italy and Spain gave samples during acute or convalescent COVID-19. In each case, the material was cDNA or gDNA derived from T cells, B-cell-depleted T cells, or PBMCs.

This clonotype was sampled from a woman older than 75 with acute or convalescent COVID-19. Sequenced sample: peripheral blood.

As DNA, the CDR3 is TGTGCCAGCAGCCATAGCGGGAGGAACACCGGGGAGCTGTTTTTT. It is translated as CASSHSGRNTGELFF. The chain links TRBV3-1 (or the pseudogene TRBV3-2) to TRBJ2-2; TRBD2 aligns across 9 bases. The CDR3 is 15 amino acids. V was pared by 3 bases and J by 1 base, with 0 bases of the junction left unmatched. Germline CDR1 reads LGHDT; CDR2 reads YNNKEL (reference sequence).